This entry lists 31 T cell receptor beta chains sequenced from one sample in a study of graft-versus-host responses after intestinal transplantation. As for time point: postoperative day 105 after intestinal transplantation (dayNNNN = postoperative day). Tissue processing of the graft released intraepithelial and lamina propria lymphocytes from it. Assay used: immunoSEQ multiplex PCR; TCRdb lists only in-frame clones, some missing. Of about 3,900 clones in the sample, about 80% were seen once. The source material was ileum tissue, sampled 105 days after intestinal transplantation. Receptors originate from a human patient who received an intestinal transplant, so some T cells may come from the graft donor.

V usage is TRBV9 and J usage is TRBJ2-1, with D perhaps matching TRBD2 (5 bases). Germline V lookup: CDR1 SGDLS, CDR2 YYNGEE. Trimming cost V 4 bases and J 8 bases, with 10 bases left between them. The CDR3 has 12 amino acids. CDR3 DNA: TGTGCCAGCAGCATTAGCGTGTATGAGCAGTTCTTC. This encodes CASSISVYEQFF.

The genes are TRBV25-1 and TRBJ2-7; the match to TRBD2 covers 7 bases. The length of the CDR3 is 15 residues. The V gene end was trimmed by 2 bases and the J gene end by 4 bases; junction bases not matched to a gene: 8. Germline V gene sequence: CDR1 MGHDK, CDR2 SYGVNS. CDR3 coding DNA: TGTGCCAGCAGTGAACGAGGGAGGGCCGGGTACGAGCAGTACTTC. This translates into CASSERGRAGYEQYF.

CDR3 sequence reads: CASSSPLNTCNQPQHF. As DNA, the CDR3 is TGTGCCAGTAGTTCCCCACTAAACACCTGCAATCAGCCCCAGCATTTT. V and J are TRBV19 and TRBJ1-5; D is ambiguous. The CDR3 runs to 16 residues. Germline V CDR1 and CDR2: LNHDA, SQIVND (reference sequence). V was clipped by 5 bases and J by 2 bases, with 16 bases between them.

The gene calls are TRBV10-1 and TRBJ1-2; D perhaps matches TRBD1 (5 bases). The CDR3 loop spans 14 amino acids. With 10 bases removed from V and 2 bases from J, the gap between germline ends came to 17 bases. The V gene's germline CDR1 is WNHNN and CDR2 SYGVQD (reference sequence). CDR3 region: CAIRGVRENYGYTF. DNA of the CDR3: TGCGCCATCCGGGGTGTCAGGGAAAACTATGGCTACACCTTC.

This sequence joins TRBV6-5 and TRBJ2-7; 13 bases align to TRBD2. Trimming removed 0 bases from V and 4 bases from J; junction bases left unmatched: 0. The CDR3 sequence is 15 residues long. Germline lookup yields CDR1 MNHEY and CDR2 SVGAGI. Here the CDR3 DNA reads TGTGCCAGCAGTTACTCGACTAGCGGGGGGTACGAGCAGTACTTC. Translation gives CASSYSTSGGYEQYF.

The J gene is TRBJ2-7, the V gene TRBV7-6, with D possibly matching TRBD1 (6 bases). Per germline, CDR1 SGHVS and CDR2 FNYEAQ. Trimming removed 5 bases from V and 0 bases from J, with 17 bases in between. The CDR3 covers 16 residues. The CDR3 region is CASSPTAGTSSYEQYF. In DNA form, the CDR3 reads TGTGCCAGCAGCCCGACTGCCGGGACAAGCTCCTACGAGCAGTACTTC.

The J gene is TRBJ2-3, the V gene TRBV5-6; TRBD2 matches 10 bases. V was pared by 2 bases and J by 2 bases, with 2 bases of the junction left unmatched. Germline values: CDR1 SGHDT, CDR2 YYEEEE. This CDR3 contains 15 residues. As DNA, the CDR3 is TGTGCCAGCAGCTTAGCGGGGGGGCTCACAGATACGCAGTATTTT. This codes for CASSLAGGLTDTQYF.

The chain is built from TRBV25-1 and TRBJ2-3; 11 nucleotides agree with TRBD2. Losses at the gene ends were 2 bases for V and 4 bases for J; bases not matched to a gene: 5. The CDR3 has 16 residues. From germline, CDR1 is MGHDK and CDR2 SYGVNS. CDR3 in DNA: TGTGCCAGCAGTGAAGGAACTAGCGGGAGCGCAGATACGCAGTATTTT. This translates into CASSEGTSGSADTQYF.

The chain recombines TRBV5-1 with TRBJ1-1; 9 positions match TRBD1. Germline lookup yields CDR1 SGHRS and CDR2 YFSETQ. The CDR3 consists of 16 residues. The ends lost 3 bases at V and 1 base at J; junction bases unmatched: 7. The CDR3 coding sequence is TGCGCCAGCAGCTCATGGACAGGGGCCCCGAACACTGAAGCTTTCTTT. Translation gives CASSSWTGAPNTEAFF. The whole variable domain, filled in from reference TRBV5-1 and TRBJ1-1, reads KAGVTQTPRYLIKTRGQQVTLSCSPISGHRSVSWYQQTPGQGLQFLFEYFSETQRNKGNFPGRFSGRQFSNSRSEMNVSTLELGDSALYLCASSSWTGAPNTEAFFGQGTRLTVV.

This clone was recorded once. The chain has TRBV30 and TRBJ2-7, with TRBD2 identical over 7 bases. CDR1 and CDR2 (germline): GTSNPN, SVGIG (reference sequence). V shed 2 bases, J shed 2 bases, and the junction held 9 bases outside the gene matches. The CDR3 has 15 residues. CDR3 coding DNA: TGTGCCTGGAGTTACGAGGGAGGGACTCCCTACGAGCAGTACTTC. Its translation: CAWSYEGGTPYEQYF.

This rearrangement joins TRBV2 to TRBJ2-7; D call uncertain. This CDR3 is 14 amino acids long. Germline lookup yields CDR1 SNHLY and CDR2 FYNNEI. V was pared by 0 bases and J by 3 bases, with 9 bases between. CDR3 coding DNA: TGTGCCAGCAGTGAAGCCGGGCTAGTCTACGAGCAGTACTTC. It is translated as CASSEAGLVYEQYF.

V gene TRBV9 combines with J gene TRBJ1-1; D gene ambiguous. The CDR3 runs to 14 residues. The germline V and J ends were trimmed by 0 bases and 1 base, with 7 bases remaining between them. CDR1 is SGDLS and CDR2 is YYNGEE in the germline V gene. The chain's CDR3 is CASSVGQSNTEAFF. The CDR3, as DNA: TGTGCCAGCAGCGTAGGGCAGTCGAACACTGAAGCTTTCTTT.

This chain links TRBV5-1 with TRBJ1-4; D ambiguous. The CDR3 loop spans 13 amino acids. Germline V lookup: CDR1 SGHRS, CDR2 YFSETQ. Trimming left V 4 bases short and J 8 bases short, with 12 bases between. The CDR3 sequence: CASSVLIGEKLFF. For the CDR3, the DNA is TGCGCCAGCAGCGTTTTGATTGGGGAAAAACTGTTTTTT.

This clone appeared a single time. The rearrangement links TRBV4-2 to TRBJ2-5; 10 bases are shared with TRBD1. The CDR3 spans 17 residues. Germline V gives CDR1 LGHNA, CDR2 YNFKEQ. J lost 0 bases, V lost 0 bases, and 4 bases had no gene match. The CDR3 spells CASSQDRDRGYQETQYF. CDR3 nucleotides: TGTGCCAGCAGCCAAGACCGGGACAGGGGATACCAAGAGACCCAGTACTTC.

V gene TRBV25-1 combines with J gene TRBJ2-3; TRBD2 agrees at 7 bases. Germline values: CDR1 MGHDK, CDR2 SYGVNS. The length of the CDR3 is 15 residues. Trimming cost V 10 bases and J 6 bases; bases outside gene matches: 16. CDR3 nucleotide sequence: TGTGCCACCGACGGCCGGGAGGAGGGGTCGGATACGCAGTATTTT. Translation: CATDGREEGSDTQYF.

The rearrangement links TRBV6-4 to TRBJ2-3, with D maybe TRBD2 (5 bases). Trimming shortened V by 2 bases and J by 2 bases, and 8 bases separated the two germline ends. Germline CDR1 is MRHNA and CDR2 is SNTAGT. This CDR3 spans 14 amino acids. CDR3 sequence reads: CASSDGADTDTQYF. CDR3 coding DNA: TGTGCCAGCAGTGACGGAGCGGACACAGATACGCAGTATTTT.

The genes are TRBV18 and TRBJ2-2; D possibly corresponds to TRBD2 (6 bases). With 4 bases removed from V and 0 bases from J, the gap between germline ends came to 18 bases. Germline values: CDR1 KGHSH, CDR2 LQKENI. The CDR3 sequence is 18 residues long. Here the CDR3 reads CASSQLRRGASNTGELFF. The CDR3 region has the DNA TGTGCCAGCTCACAACTACGGAGGGGCGCCTCGAACACCGGGGAGCTGTTTTTT.

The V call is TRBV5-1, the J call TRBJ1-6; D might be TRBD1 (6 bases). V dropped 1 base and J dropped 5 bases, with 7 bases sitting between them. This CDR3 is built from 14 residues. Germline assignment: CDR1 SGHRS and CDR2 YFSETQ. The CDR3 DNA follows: TGCGCCAGCAGCTTGACAGGGAATAATTCACCCCTCCACTTT. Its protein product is CASSLTGNNSPLHF.

In nucleotides, the CDR3 is TGCGCCAGCAGCCAGCGGGGGGGCCCAGATACGCAGTATTTT. As protein: CASSQRGGPDTQYF. The chain is built from TRBV4-1 and TRBJ2-3; 9 positions agree with TRBD2. This CDR3 is 14 amino acids long. Germline V gene sequence: CDR1 MGHRA, CDR2 YSYEKL. Germline trimming cut 3 bases from V and 4 bases from J; bases unmatched to any gene: 2.

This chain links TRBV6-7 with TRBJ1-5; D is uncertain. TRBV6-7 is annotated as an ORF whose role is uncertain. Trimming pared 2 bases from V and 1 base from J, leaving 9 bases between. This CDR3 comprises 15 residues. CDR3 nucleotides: TGTGCCAGCAGTTACACTTCAGCCAGCAATCAGCCCCAGCATTTT. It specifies CASSYTSASNQPQHF.

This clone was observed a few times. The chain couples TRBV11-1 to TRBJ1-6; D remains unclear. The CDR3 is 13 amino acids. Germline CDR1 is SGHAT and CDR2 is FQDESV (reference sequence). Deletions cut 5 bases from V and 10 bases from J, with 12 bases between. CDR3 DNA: TGTGCCAGCAGCCCCCAGGTGGGATCACCCCTCCACTTT. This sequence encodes CASSPQVGSPLHF. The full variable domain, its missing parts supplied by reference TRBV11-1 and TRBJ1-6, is EAEVAQSPRYKITEKSQAVAFWCDPISGHATLYWYRQILGQGPELLVQFQDESVVDDSQLPKDRFSAERLKGVDSTLKIQPAELGDSAMYLCASSPQVGSPLHFGNGTRLTVT.

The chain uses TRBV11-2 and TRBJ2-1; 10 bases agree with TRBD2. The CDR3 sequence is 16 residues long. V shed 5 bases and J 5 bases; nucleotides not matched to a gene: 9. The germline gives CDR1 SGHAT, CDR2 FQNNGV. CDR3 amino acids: CASSHRLAGVHNEQFF. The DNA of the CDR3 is TGTGCCAGCAGCCATAGGCTAGCGGGAGTCCACAATGAGCAGTTCTTC.

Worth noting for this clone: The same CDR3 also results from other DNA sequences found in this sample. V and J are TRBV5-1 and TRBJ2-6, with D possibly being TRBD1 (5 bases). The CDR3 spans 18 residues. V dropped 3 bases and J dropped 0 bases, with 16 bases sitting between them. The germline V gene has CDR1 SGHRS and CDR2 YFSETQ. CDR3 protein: CASSYIPTAFSGANVLTF. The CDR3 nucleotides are TGCGCCAGCAGCTATATTCCGACAGCCTTCTCTGGGGCCAACGTCCTGACTTTC.

The CDR3 protein is CASSMGPNTGELFF. In nucleotides, the CDR3 is TGTGCCAGTAGTATGGGACCGAACACCGGGGAGCTGTTTTTT. The chain combines TRBV19 with TRBJ2-2, with D tentatively TRBD1 or TRBD2 (5 bases each). This CDR3 region has 14 residues. Germline assignment: CDR1 LNHDA and CDR2 SQIVND (reference sequence). V was shortened by 3 bases and J by 0 bases, with 5 bases between the two germline ends.

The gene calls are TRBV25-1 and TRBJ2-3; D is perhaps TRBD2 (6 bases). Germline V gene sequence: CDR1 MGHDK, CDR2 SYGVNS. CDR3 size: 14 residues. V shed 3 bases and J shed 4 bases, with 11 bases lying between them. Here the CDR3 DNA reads TGTGCCAGCAGTGACGGACGCGGGGCAGATACGCAGTATTTT. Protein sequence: CASSDGRGADTQYF.

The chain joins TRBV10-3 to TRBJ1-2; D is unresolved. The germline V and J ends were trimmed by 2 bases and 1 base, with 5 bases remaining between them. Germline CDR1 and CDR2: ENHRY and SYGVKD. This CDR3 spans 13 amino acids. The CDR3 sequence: CAISEDINYGYTF. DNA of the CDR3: TGTGCCATCAGTGAGGACATTAACTATGGCTACACCTTC.

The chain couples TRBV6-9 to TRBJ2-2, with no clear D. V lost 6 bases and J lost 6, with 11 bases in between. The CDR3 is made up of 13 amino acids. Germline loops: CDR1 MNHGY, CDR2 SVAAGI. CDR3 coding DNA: TGTGCCAGCAGCCCCGTCCGACCCGGGGAGCTGTTTTTT. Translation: CASSPVRPGELFF.

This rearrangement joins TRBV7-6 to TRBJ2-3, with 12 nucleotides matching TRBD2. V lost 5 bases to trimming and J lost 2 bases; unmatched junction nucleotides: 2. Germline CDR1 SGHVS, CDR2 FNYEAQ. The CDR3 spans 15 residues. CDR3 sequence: CASSRLAGVTDTQYF. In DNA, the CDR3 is TGTGCCAGCAGCCGACTAGCGGGGGTCACAGATACGCAGTATTTT. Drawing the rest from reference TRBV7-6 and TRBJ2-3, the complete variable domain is GAGVSQSPRYKVTKRGQDVALRCDPISGHVSLYWYRQALGQGPEFLTYFNYEAQQDKSGLPNDRFSAERPEGSISTLTIQRTEQRDSAMYRCASSRLAGVTDTQYFGPGTRLTVL.

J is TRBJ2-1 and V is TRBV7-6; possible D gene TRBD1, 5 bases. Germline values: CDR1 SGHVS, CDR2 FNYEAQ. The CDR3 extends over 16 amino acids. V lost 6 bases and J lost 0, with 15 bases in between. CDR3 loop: CASSWDNQGSYNEQFF. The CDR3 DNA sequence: TGTGCCAGCAGTTGGGATAATCAGGGCTCCTACAATGAGCAGTTCTTC.

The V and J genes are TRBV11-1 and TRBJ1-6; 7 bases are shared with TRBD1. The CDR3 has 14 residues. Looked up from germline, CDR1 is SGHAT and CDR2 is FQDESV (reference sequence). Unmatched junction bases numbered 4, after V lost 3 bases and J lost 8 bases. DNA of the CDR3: TGTGCCAGCAGCTTTGGCAGGGGGGATTCACCCCTCCACTTT. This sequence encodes CASSFGRGDSPLHF.

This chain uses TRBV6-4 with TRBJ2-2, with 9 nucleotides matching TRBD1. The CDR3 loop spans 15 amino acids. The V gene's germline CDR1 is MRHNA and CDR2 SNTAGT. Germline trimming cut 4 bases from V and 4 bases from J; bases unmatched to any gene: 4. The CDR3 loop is CASSAVTGGTGELFF. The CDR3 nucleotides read TGTGCCAGCAGTGCCGTGACAGGGGGCACCGGGGAGCTGTTTTTT.